Described below is a single T cell receptor beta chain sequence and its context. No antigen is known for it. CDR1 and CDR2 (germline): MNHNY, SVGAGI (reference sequence). The CDR3 runs to 15 residues. The V end was cut by 5 bases, the J end by 2 bases, with 13 bases between. This sample is drawn from a study of post-analysis software for immune sequencing data. Across the study: As for disease course, relapsing-remitting, secondary progressive and progressive-relapsing multiple sclerosis were all included. Study observations and caveats: Five or six TRBV segments, TRBV5-6, TRBV5-1 and TRBV20-1 among them, were found more frequent in patients than controls. Multiple sclerosis patients had significantly lower normalized Chao1 diversity than controls.

Presence of unique molecular identifiers characterized the TCR beta cDNA libraries. Each CDR3 protein is one row after TCRdb ran MiXCR on the PCR reads. Among about 430,000 distinct CDR3 sequences, about 39% were seen once, and the ten largest hold 6% to 9%. The V and J genes are TRBV6-6 and TRBJ1-5; D gene unclear. This receptor was taken from a girl aged 2-10 years with multiple sclerosis. Sequencing input: blood. The CDR3 here is CASSPMGGGNQPQHF. The CDR3 DNA is TGTGCCAGCAGTCCCATGGGAGGCGGCAATCAGCCCCAGCATTTT.